What follows describes a single TCR beta chain. No antigen is known for it. These data are taken from a study of cytomegalovirus exposure and HLA in healthy donors. PCR involved 60 Vbeta and 13 Jbeta primers. This table comes from immunoSEQ multiplex PCR, and its TCRdb copy is limited to in-frame clones, with some not included. The data contain approximately 170,000 clones, around 76% of them seen just once; the ten biggest clones take up under 2%. CDR1 is MNHNS, CDR2 SASEGT, per germline. V was shortened by 3 bases and J by 4 bases, with 12 bases between the two germline ends. The length of the CDR3 is 14 residues. Study results and limitations: CMV serostatus was the sole immune exposure information available.

Sequencing input: PBMCs. This sequence was found in a man aged 35-49 years in good health and CMV-seronegative. The genes are TRBV6-1 and TRBJ1-1; perhaps TRBD1 as D (5 bases). CDR3 loop: CASSDAGRGTEAFF. Here the CDR3 DNA reads TGTGCCAGCAGTGATGCGGGACGAGGCACTGAAGCTTTCTTT.